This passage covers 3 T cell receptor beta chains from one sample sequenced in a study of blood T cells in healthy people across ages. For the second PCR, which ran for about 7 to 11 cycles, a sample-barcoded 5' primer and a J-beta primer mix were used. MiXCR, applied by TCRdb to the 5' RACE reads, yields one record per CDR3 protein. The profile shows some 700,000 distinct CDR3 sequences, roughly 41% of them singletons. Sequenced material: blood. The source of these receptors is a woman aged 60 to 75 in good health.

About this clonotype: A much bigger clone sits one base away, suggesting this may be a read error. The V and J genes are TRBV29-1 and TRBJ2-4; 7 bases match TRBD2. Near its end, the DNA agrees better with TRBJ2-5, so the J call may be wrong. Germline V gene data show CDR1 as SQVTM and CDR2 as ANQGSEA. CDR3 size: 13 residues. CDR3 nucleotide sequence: TGCAGCGTTTCCGCGGGAGTAGGGGAGACCCAGTACTTC. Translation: CSVSAGVGETQYF.

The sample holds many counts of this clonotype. CDR3 DNA: TGCGCCAGCTCCTTAGGACTTGGGTCATACGAGCAGTACTTC. This gives the protein CASSLGLGSYEQYF. V gene TRBV4-3 combines with J gene TRBJ2-7, with D possibly TRBD2 on 5 matching bases. Per germline, CDR1 LGHNA and CDR2 YSLEER. The CDR3 is 14 amino acids. The V gene lost 8 bases and the J gene lost 4 bases, with 18 bases spanning the gap.

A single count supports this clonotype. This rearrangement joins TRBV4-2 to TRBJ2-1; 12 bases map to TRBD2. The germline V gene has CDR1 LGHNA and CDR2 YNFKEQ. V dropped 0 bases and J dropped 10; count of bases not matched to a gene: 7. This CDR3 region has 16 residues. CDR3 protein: CASSQDRTSGTDEQFF. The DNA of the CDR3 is TGTGCCAGCAGCCAAGACCGGACTAGCGGGACCGACGAGCAGTTCTTC.